The TCR beta chain described here comes from a study of cytomegalovirus exposure and HLA in healthy donors. Study summary: Per a later analysis, the approximately 620 first-cohort and over 90 validation repertoires shared one platform. Points from the study as a whole: The authors enumerated over 150 TCR beta chains as linked to cytomegalovirus.

The data were produced by immunoSEQ multiplex PCR, yet TCRdb's version contains in-frame clones alone and is incomplete. This table holds over 100,000 clones, around 87% found once. A word on this clone: As yet, its antigen is unknown.

J lost 2 bases, V lost 4 bases, and 6 bases had no gene match. This CDR3 region has 15 residues. Germline V gene data show CDR1 as LNHDA and CDR2 as SQIVND (reference sequence). The chain has TRBV19 and TRBJ2-7; 9 bases map to TRBD2. The sample consisted of PBMCs. This TCR derives from a woman under 30 in good health and CMV-seropositive. The CDR3 DNA follows: TGTGCCAGTAGTACTATAGGCGGGGGGGCCTACGAGCAGTACTTC. Translation gives CASSTIGGGAYEQYF.